This T cell receptor (beta chain) derives from a study of beta chain features in type 1 diabetes. Every donor provided one heparinised blood draw, which averaged around 120 mL. Sequencing targeted expressed TCRB transcripts, as all isolated RNA had been reverse transcribed. The repertoire was sequenced with immunoSEQ multiplex PCR; TCRdb's copy has only in-frame clones and lacks some. The table has 300,000 to 350,000 clones, 13% seen once. V shed 3 bases and J shed 2 bases, with 10 bases lying between them. The CDR3 consists of 15 residues. CDR1 and CDR2 (germline): LNHDA, SQIVND (reference sequence). Regarding the study as a whole: Here, the possible influence of HLA type (on TCRB rearrangement) remained unresolved. Among patients with Type 1 diabetes, TCRB CDR3s were moderately but significantly shorter in every one of the four CD4+ subsets.

Turning to this clone: As yet, its antigen is unknown.

What was sequenced was naive CD4+ T cells from blood. The chain combines TRBV19 with TRBJ2-2, with unresolved D. The receptor was isolated from a woman aged 18 to 35 with type 1 diabetes. CDR3 sequence (DNA): TGTGCCAGTAGTATGAGGCTTCCCAACACCGGGGAGCTGTTTTTT. Its translation is CASSMRLPNTGELFF.